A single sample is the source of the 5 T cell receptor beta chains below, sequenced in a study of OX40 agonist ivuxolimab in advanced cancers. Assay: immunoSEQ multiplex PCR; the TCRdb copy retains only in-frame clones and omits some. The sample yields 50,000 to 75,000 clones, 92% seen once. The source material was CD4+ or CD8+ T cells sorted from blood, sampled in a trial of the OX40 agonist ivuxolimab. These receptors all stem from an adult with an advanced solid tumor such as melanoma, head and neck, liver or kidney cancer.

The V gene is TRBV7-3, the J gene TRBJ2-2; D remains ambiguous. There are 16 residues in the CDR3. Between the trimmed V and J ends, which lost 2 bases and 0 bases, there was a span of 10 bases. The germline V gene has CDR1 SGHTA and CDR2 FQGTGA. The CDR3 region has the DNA TGTGCCAGCAGCTTAGTTCGGTCGGCGAACACCGGGGAGCTGTTTTTT. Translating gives CASSLVRSANTGELFF.

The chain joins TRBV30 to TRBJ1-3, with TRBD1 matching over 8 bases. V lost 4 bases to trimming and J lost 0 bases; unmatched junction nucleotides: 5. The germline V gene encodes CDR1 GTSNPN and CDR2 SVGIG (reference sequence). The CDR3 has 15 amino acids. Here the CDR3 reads CAWTGDRNSGNTIYF. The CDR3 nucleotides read TGTGCCTGGACCGGGGACAGGAACTCTGGAAACACCATATATTTT.

The chain's CDR3 is CAIRETSGGGNEQFF. The CDR3 DNA is TGTGCCATCAGAGAGACTAGCGGGGGTGGGAATGAGCAGTTCTTC. The V and J genes are TRBV10-3 and TRBJ2-1, with 12 bases identical to TRBD2. V lost 6 bases and J lost 7; bases outside the gene matches: 7. This CDR3 contains 15 residues. Germline V lookup: CDR1 ENHRY, CDR2 SYGVKD.

The CDR3: CASSLGGSTDTQYF. In DNA, the CDR3 is TGTGCCAGCAGCTTGGGCGGGAGCACAGATACGCAGTATTTT. The chain couples TRBV5-6 to TRBJ2-3; a weak D match, TRBD2 (5 bases). This CDR3 has 14 residues. The V end lost 0 bases, the J end lost 0 bases, and 5 bases lay between the germline ends. Germline V lookup: CDR1 SGHDT, CDR2 YYEEEE.

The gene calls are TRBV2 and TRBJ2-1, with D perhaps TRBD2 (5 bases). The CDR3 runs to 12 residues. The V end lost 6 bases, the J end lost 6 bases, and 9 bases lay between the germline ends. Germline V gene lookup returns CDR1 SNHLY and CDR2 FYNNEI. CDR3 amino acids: CASRKSGNEQFF. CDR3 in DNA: TGTGCCAGCAGGAAAAGCGGCAATGAGCAGTTCTTC.